This T cell receptor beta chain emerged from a study of OX40 agonist ivuxolimab in advanced cancers. As for the study more broadly: Ivuxolimab, which targeted the costimulatory receptor OX40 (CD134), was an agonistic, fully human IgG2 monoclonal antibody. Peripheral TCRbeta sequencing aimed to test whether ivuxolimab altered TCR sequence diversity and caused clonal T-cell expansion. Of the roughly 50 dose-escalation patients, hepatocellular carcinoma was present in about 20, melanoma in approximately 15, renal cell carcinoma in 9 and head and neck cancer in 9. The paper reports the monotherapy dose-escalation portion (N ≈ 50 patients) of the phase I ivuxolimab trial. Intravenous ivuxolimab was administered to patients every 2 weeks at six dose levels: 0.01, 0.1, 0.3, 1.5, 3 and 10 mg/kg. Prior anti-PD-1, anti-PD-L1 or anti-CTLA-4 therapy was permitted, and approximately 40% of dose-escalation patients had received checkpoint inhibitors. In the dose-escalation cohort, approximately 80% of patients were male, and the mean age was 60 years with a range of about 20 to 79. Three dose-escalation patients achieved partial responses, one with hepatocellular carcinoma and two with cutaneous melanoma. Broader findings and caveats from the paper: In the 0.1-3.0 mg/kg groups, partial responders were among the patients with the lowest normalized peripheral clonal expansion, particularly in CD8+ T cells. Antigen specificity was not determined for the clonally expanded peripheral T cells. Low levels of normalized T-cell clonal expansion were also seen in some patients who did not respond. After ivuxolimab, more expanded clones were found on average in CD8+ T cells than in CD4+ T cells. Clonal expansion of both CD4+ and CD8+ blood T cells was observed from baseline to week 6 at doses 0.1 to 3.0 mg/kg.

A note on this clone: Its antigen has not been determined. No qualities accompany the bases; no much larger clone lies one base away.

Patients with autoimmune disease history or receiving systemic immunosuppression were excluded from the trial. Peripheral blood for TCR sequencing was drawn from every dose cohort at baseline, at cycle 4 day 1 and at cycle 7 day 1. The samples were taken from a phase I, first-in-human, multicenter, open-label dose-escalation trial of ivuxolimab. Adults with locally advanced or metastatic melanoma, renal cell carcinoma, hepatocellular carcinoma or head and neck squamous cell carcinoma were enrolled in the trial. CD4+ and CD8+ T cells were sorted separately from peripheral blood before TCR sequencing. To sequence the TCRbeta CDR3 region, genomic DNA was isolated from the sorted cells. The immunoSEQ Assay was used for sequencing of TCRbeta CDR3 regions. Imported from immuneACCESS, the table was reduced by TCRdb to in-frame sequences with V and J called. These copies leave out some clones; in studies compared against another copy, an unresolved V gene accounts for under half, and the cause of the remainder is not known. Within this sample are under 40,000 clones, with over 75% of them counted one time only. The ten biggest clones cover about 20% of the sample.

Sequences LNHDA (CDR1) and SQIVND (CDR2) are obtained from the germline V gene (reference sequence). Trimming takes 5 bases from V and 0 bases from J, and the germline ends sit 8 bases apart. The CDR3 measures 14 amino acids from cysteine to phenylalanine. Only the CDR3 region is kept as DNA, spanning 42 bases read in frame from base 1. This TCR was sampled from an adult with an advanced solid tumor such as melanoma, head and neck, liver or kidney cancer. The chain couples TRBV19 to TRBJ2-1; the best D guess is TRBD2, with 5 bases matching. The sequencing used CD4+ or CD8+ T cells sorted from blood, collected in a trial of the OX40 agonist ivuxolimab. The CDR3 corresponds to CASSGGSSYNEQFF. The DNA sequence follows: TGTGCCAGTAGTGGTGGGAGCTCCTACAATGAGCAGTTCTTC.